This T cell receptor beta chain was profiled in a study of OX40 agonist ivuxolimab in advanced cancers. As for the study in general: Patient treatment consisted of intravenous ivuxolimab administration every 2 weeks at 0.01 to 10 mg/kg. Anti-PD-1, anti-PD-L1 or anti-CTLA-4 therapy given earlier was allowed, and roughly 40% had some.

Study results and limitations: Low normalized clonal expansion also occurred in some nonresponding patients. Dose levels from 0.1 to 3.0 mg/kg saw CD4+ and CD8+ blood T cells expand clonally by week 6.

This table comes from immunoSEQ multiplex PCR, and its TCRdb copy is limited to in-frame clones, with some not included. The sample includes about 100,000 clones, 87% of them seen just once. V was clipped by 6 bases and J by 7 bases; unmatched bases: 14. The CDR3 covers 16 residues. Germline V lookup: CDR1 SGHKS, CDR2 YYEKEE (reference sequence). This clone was observed a single time. Its cognate antigen is unknown. The source of this sequence is an adult with an advanced solid tumor such as melanoma, head and neck, liver or kidney cancer. The rearrangement joins TRBV5-5 to TRBJ2-2; the match to TRBD2 covers 8 bases. The sample was CD4+ or CD8+ T cells sorted from blood, taken in a trial of the OX40 agonist ivuxolimab. The CDR3 DNA is TGTGCCAGCATCCCTCCGGGACTAGTTTTCGGCGGGGAGCTGTTTTTT. Encoded protein: CASIPPGLVFGGELFF.